The clone carrying this TCR beta chain was seen once. Sequenced by immunoSEQ multiplex PCR; TCRdb stores in-frame clones only, minus some. The sample includes around 110,000 clones, just over 90% of them seen just once. This sample was included in a study of OX40 agonist ivuxolimab in advanced cancers. Germline CDR1 reads KGHSH; CDR2 reads LQKENI. The CDR3 is 15 amino acids. V shed 2 bases, J shed 7 bases, and the junction held 6 bases outside the gene matches. The rearrangement uses TRBV18 and TRBJ1-4, with 8 bases identical to TRBD1. Here the sequenced sample was CD4+ or CD8+ T cells sorted from blood, taken in a trial of the OX40 agonist ivuxolimab. The sequence derives from an adult with an advanced solid tumor such as melanoma, head and neck, liver or kidney cancer. The CDR3: CASSPLGQGGEKLFF. CDR3 DNA sequence: TGTGCCAGCTCACCATTAGGACAGGGAGGTGAAAAACTGTTTTTT.